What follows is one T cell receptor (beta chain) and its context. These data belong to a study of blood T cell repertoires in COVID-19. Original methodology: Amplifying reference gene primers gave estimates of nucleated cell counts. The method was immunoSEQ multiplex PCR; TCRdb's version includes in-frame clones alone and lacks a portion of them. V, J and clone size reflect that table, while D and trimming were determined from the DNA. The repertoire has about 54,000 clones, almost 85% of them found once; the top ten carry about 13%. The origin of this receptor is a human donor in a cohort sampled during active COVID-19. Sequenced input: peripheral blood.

CDR3 in amino acids: CASSQDGSVDRDYEQYF. The CDR3 DNA reads TGTGCCAGCAGCCAAGATGGCTCAGTGGACAGGGACTACGAGCAGTACTTC. V usage is TRBV4-2 and J usage is TRBJ2-7, with 8 nucleotides matching TRBD1. The CDR3 has 17 residues. V shed 0 bases, J shed 3 bases, and the junction held 10 bases outside the gene matches. The V gene's germline CDR1 is LGHNA and CDR2 YNFKEQ.